Listed here is a single T cell receptor beta chain. There is no known antigen for this receptor. One base away there is no much larger clone; base qualities are not given. From the cysteine through the phenylalanine, the CDR3 covers 15 amino acids. Just the 45-base CDR3 DNA is kept, in frame starting at base 1. CDR1 and CDR2 are read off the germline V gene as MGHRA and YSYEKL. V sheds 6 bases and J sheds 4 bases, leaving 18 bases between their ends. These data come from a study of cytomegalovirus exposure and HLA in healthy donors (dated by TCRdb to about 2017). Background on the whole study: In an earlier analysis of several hundred of the donors, 250 to 300 Gb of sequence data and about 110 million unique TCR beta sequences from about 179 million T cells were reported. Among 398 genotyped donors of the cohort, an average of about 240,000 unique TCR beta nucleotide sequences were sequenced per donor, roughly a sixth of them non-productive. The study profiled the T cell repertoires of more than 500 subjects by immunosequencing and related them to cytomegalovirus serostatus. Of the roughly 400 genotyped donors, about 80% fell in the genetic ancestry cluster associated with self-reported Caucasian donors. A separate validation cohort of over 95 different subjects was used in addition to the roughly 670-subject first cohort. High-throughput TCR immunosequencing, statistical association of individual TCRs with disease status, and machine learning were combined to predict cytomegalovirus infection status. The number of donors typed differed by locus, with 629-630 for A, B, C, DRB1 and DQB1, about 500 for DQA1, over 600 for DPA1, and approximately 470 for DPB1. HLA typing included class I and class II loci at four-digit resolution. Roughly 300 gigabases of sequencing data and 70 million to 100 million unique TCR sequences made up an early release that covered some 640 HLA-typed donors. The study was designed to test whether signatures of past pathogen exposure could be identified by cataloging public T cell receptors. Alongside the repertoire data, information on donor age, sex, ethnicity and CMV serostatus was compiled. Five DR-DQ haplotypes were treated as single units for association and clustering because of strong linkage in the cohort. An earlier analysis of 587 of the donors used high-throughput TCR beta sequencing to judge whether each TCR beta V gene segment behaved as functional or pseudogenic. Rather than drawing on any new phenotypic data, the later analysis identified candidate immune exposures from TCR beta sequences and the way those sequences occurred across donors. Every repertoire in the discovery cohort had been generated on one and the same sequencing platform. A later analysis re-examined previously published TCR beta repertoires from several hundred donors and added high-resolution HLA genotyping to investigate patterns of TCR occurrence. Genome-wide SNP genotypes for about 65% of the roughly 670 donors were used in a later genetic analysis, which treated that subset as a discovery cohort.

What the work shows at the level of the full study, not this receptor alone: Cytomegalovirus status was reported to be diagnosed by the classifier with high specificity and sensitivity in both the original and validation cohorts. In a later analysis, HLA-associated TCR beta chains showed more clonal expansion and lower generation probabilities than non-associated chains that were equally common. Some IMGT-functional V segments, including TRBV6-2 and TRBV6-3, could not be distinguished by the 87-base-pair reads and were therefore excluded. Because counts were too low, about 15 rarely observed V segments, including chromosome 9 orphons, were left out of the earlier analysis of 587 of the donors. In a later analysis, TCR association rates were found to vary across HLA loci, with the most associated TCRs seen for DRB1 alleles and the fewest for HLA-C alleles. A further reported finding was that TCR beta sequences accurately predicted the HLA-A and HLA-B alleles for most subjects in the first cohort. According to a later analysis, most CMV-associated TCR beta chains appeared to be HLA-restricted, and the HLA associations seemed to be driven largely by CMV exposure. This cohort had only TCR beta chains sequenced, and the lack of alpha or paired-chain data limited which features could be detected. In a later analysis, more than 15,000 TCR beta sequences were associated with specific HLA alleles at a false discovery rate of 0.05. The study listed 164 TCR beta chains as associated with cytomegalovirus. Compared with the roughly 670-donor mean, donors in an Asian-associated ancestry cluster had fewer N-insertions in productive TCRs, according to a later genetic analysis. Immune exposure information for the cohort was limited to CMV serostatus. In an earlier analysis of around 600 of the donors, most TCR beta V segments were observed in productive rearrangements about 87% or about 30% of the time, broadly matching IMGT annotations. The presence/absence analyses assumed that sequencing depth was roughly uniform across donors, and that assumption may not be true. In vitro tests confirmed that a few of the cytomegalovirus-associated TCR beta chains recognize cytomegalovirus antigens. A cluster of highly shared sequence variants was judged likely to represent a technical artifact of the sequencing pipeline. Correlated functional status among segregating V segments might be attributable to linkage disequilibrium, but an unknown experimental factor could not be ruled out. A later analysis reported that several top co-occurrence clusters appeared linked to parvovirus B19, influenza, CMV and Epstein-Barr virus. An association between a missense DCLRE1C variant and V-gene and J-gene trimming of TCR beta chains was found in a later genetic analysis and replicated in an independent cohort. Most TCR sequences were observed very rarely across donors, whereas some public TCRs were present in many individuals. Because HLA typing was missing for some donors at each locus, association tests included only the typed subset. The authors suggested that the approach could potentially be generalized to other disease states and immunological phenotypes. Assigning TCR associations to individual alleles was difficult when HLA alleles, especially DR and DQ, strongly co-occurred.

Library creation used the immunoSEQ multiplex PCR assay. For the multiplex PCR, a mixture combining 60 forward primers for TCR Vbeta segments and 13 reverse primers for TCR Jbeta segments was used. A multiplex PCR assay on genomic DNA amplified the CDR3 region of rearranged TCR beta genes. On the Illumina HiSeq System, the amplified TCR beta libraries were sequenced as 87-base-pair reads. The study's own analysis went as follows. A later analysis counted some 80 million unique TCR beta chains across the approximately 700 repertoires, and around 9.9 million of these chains were shared by at least two donors. To remove PCR and sequencing errors, raw reads were error-corrected and collapsed into unique sequences using a nearest-neighbor algorithm that merged closely related sequences. To assign V, D and J gene segments, CDR3 sequences were aligned to IMGT reference sequences. Each retained sequence needed at least a six-nucleotide match to both a V gene segment and a J gene segment. A rearrangement was called productive if the CDR3 had no stop codons and remained in frame with V and J, and every other rearrangement was called non-productive. CDR3 was defined according to IMGT convention as the region running from the second conserved V-encoded cysteine to the conserved J-encoded phenylalanine. The earlier analysis of about 640 of the donors excluded any sequence lacking an unambiguous match to a single V gene segment. An earlier analysis of fewer than 750 of the donors called V segments functional above 56.7% productive rearrangements and segregating when the between-donor standard deviation exceeded 5%. A statistical classification framework was built for diagnosing cytomegalovirus status from the catalog of TCR beta chain sequences. A later analysis assigned V and J genes by comparing TCR nucleotide sequences with IMGT/GENE-DB human TR gene sequences. The TCRdist pipeline was used in a later analysis to assign CDR3 sequences and most-parsimonious VDJ recombination scenarios. In a later analysis, each TCR beta chain was defined by its CDR3 amino acid sequence together with its V-gene family, and reads without a unique V-gene family were excluded. As a way to deal with suspected cross-contamination and a sequencing artifact, a later analysis dropped under 600 nucleotide sequences that were highly shared and had low generation probability. In a later analysis, a clonal expansion index for each public chain was calculated from normalized within-repertoire ranks of inferred template counts. In a later analysis, generation probabilities were computed using a VDJ recombination model fitted to out-of-frame rearrangements, and the results were checked against IGoR. A later analysis scored TCR-TCR, TCR-HLA and TCR-CMV co-occurrence with hypergeometric tests, applying a repertoire-size bias correction to TCR pairs. To estimate false discovery rates, a later analysis permuted the HLA or CMV assignments 20 times. In a later analysis, co-occurring TCRs were grouped using DBSCAN, with TCRdist sequence similarity added in when clustering inside HLA-allele-positive subsets. Repertoires with fewer than 30,000 or more than 120,000 public chains, plus five repertoires with anomalous nucleotide sharing, were excluded from co-occurrence clustering. TCRdb obtained this table from immuneACCESS and retained in-frame rearrangements with V and J assigned. These tables miss some clones; where compared with another copy, unresolved V genes account for less than half of the shortfall, and the remainder is unexplained. V, J and clone size derive from that table, while D and trimming were established from the DNA sequence. Counted in this sample were 100,000 to 150,000 clones; roughly 75% of them appeared once. The ten largest make up approximately 5% of the sample.

The cohort consisted of some 670 healthy bone marrow donors. Cohort members were all nominally healthy when sampled, although unrecorded immune exposures were likely present. The donor tested CMV seronegative and was one of the 352 seronegative cohort members. A peripheral blood sample was collected from each donor, and TCR beta sequencing was performed on peripheral blood mononuclear cells. Genomic DNA was extracted from the blood cell samples with the Qiagen DNeasy Blood Extraction Kit. The chain was built from TRBV4-1 and TRBJ1-2, and perhaps TRBD1 as D gene, on 5 matching bases. The clonotype originates from a man aged 25-40 years in good health and CMV-seronegative. The sample was PBMCs. The CDR3 here reads CASRAGSNGIYGYTF. The DNA is as follows: TGCGCCAGCAGGGCAGGGTCGAATGGGATCTATGGCTACACCTTC.